This TCR beta chain was sequenced during a study of blood T cells in healthy people across ages. This CDR3 is built from 13 residues. V lost 6 bases and J lost 5; bases outside the gene matches: 9. Germline V gene data show CDR1 as SQVTM and CDR2 as ANQGSEA. Comment on this clonotype: Antigen specificity is unknown.

Together with a sample-barcoded 5' primer, a J-beta primer mix was included in a second PCR lasting roughly 6 to 12 cycles. TCRdb reanalysed the 5' RACE reads using MiXCR and keeps one entry per CDR3 protein. The data hold about 930,000 distinct CDR3 sequences, with almost 30% observed a single time. General study results and limits: Expanded clonotype shifts may have been confounded, as the donors had an unknown CMV status.

The sample was also reused in another study, on T cells of mothers and their children. From that study: Samples were obtained from a few healthy Caucasian mothers and their six children. Thymic selection molds TCR recombination products alike in related and unrelated pairs.

The TCR comes from a woman aged 40 to 50 in good health. Sequencing was carried out using blood. The gene calls are TRBV29-1 and TRBJ2-7; the match to TRBD1 covers 8 bases. CDR3 in amino acids: CSVRTGRSDEQYF. The CDR3 DNA follows: TGCAGCGTCCGGACAGGGAGGTCCGACGAGCAGTACTTC.